This TCR beta chain was captured by sequencing in a study of T cells after yellow fever vaccination. The overall study: The authors prepared low-cell-number fractions using SMART-Seq v4 Ultra Low Input. Study conclusions and caveats: Booster sampling recovered most clones from primary vaccination (about 97% CD4, around 90% CD8). The study noted that FACS-sorted repertoires could contain abundant clonotypes contaminating from the bulk population.

Notes on this clonotype: Its antigen remains unidentified.

Universal primer sites and UMIs were introduced during 5'RACE template-switching synthesis of TCR cDNA. TCRdb processed the 5' RACE reads anew with MiXCR; each CDR3 protein has one entry. The sample comprises under 350,000 distinct CDR3 sequences, roughly 3.9% of which are singletons, and about 22% rests with the top ten. Germline V gene lookup returns CDR1 DFQATT and CDR2 SNEGSKA (reference sequence). The CDR3 is 16 residues long. The V and J ends lost 3 bases and 8 bases, in that order; junction bases with no gene match: 12. This clonotype was obtained from a man younger than 35 who received the YFV17D yellow fever vaccine. The chain joins TRBV20-1 to TRBJ2-1; 11 nucleotides match TRBD1. Sequenced here: PBMCs, sampled 5 days after the yellow fever booster vaccination. CDR3 sequence reads: CSARPYRDRGIHEQFF. The CDR3 DNA sequence: TGCAGTGCTAGGCCCTATCGGGACAGGGGGATTCATGAGCAGTTCTTC.